This TCR beta chain appears in the sequencing data of a study of Tregs in tolerant kidney transplant recipients (dated by TCRdb to about 2019). For the wider study: Before combined kidney and bone marrow transplantation, this study identified donor-specific regulatory T cells using TCRbeta sequencing and then followed those same cells after transplant.

On this clone: Its antigen is unknown. No base-level quality is on record; no much larger clone is a single base apart.

Genomic DNA was extracted from sorted cells with the QIAGEN DNeasy Blood and Tissue Kit for TCRbeta CDR3 sequencing. High-throughput TCRbeta CDR3 sequencing, which included PCR amplification with bias correction and internal controls, was done commercially through immunoSEQ. The paper's data handling went like this. A unique productive TCRbeta sequence was defined by the CDR3 nucleotide sequence when primers matched, and otherwise by the CDR3 amino acid sequence together with the Vbeta and Jbeta genes. As a correction for sorting error, sequences shared between sorted populations at a frequency ratio of 2:1 or less were discarded, and the remaining shared sequences were assigned to the higher population. Sequences were defined as donor-reactive when expanded at least 5-fold in CFSE-low cells versus unstimulated cells and present at a frequency of at least 0.01% in CFSE-low cells. Repertoire divergence was quantified by Jensen-Shannon divergence calculated from the top 100 TCRbeta sequences ranked by frequency. For samples with multiple sequencing runs, sorting error was corrected separately for each run before the runs were pooled. TCRdb obtained this table from immuneACCESS and retained in-frame rearrangements with V and J assigned. These tables miss some clones; where compared with another copy, unresolved V genes account for less than half of the shortfall, and the remainder is unexplained. D and trimming were read from the DNA, whereas the V and J calls and clone size are those reported in that table. The sample table holds about 100,000 clones, of which roughly 93% were seen once. Clones ranked in the top ten supply about 1.5% of the sample.

Spanning cysteine to phenylalanine, the CDR3 consists of 13 amino acids. The DNA shown is the 39-base CDR3, in frame from base 1. Trimming takes 6 bases from V and 1 base from J, and the germline ends sit 8 bases apart. Reading the germline V gene gives CDR1 SGHTA and CDR2 FQGNSA. Transplants used related donors with nonmyeloablative bone marrow transplantation; mixed chimerism was transient in the human trials. Thawed PBMCs were FACS-sorted into unstimulated Tregs (CD4+CD25+CD127-), CD4+ non-Tregs (CD4+CD25-), CD4 cells and CD8 cells. The patients were 4 recipients of combined kidney and bone marrow transplants from the ITN036ST trial, and samples were available only for these trial subjects. Healthy control blood was separated into PBMCs by Ficoll density gradient and cryopreserved, and patient PBMCs were collected both before and after transplant. Broad study findings and their caveats: PCR primers changed over time for some patients, so nucleotide-level comparison across those patients' samples was not possible. The most biologically relevant and donor-specific TCRbeta repertoire appeared to be identified by expanding Tregs with activated donor B cells. Biological reproducibility was not directly addressed, though technical replication error appeared minimal. Donor-specific Treg expansion exceeded global Treg expansion in tolerant patients, suggesting antigen-driven rather than nonspecific expansion. Because only a small number of patients were included, the study had limitations, and the results will need to be validated in larger populations as well as under other immunosuppression protocols.

The sample was CD4+ T cells from blood (PBMCs), taken 12 months after the transplant. The TCR was taken from a human patient who received a combined kidney and bone marrow transplant. Donor T cells from the graft may be present among the T cells after a transplant. In this chain, TRBV7-2 is recombined with TRBJ2-3; perhaps TRBD2 is the D gene, with 6 bases matching. The sequenced DNA: TGTGCCAGCAGAGCTAGCGGCACAGATACGCAGTATTTT. This yields the protein CASRASGTDTQYF. The reference TRBV7-2 and TRBJ2-3 proteins fill in what lies around the CDR3, so the full variable domain reads GAGVSQSPSNKVTEKGKDVELRCDPISGHTALYWYRQSLGQGLEFLIYFQGNSAPDKSGLPSDRFSAERTGGSVSTLTIQRTQQEDSAVYLCASRASGTDTQYFGPGTRLTVL.